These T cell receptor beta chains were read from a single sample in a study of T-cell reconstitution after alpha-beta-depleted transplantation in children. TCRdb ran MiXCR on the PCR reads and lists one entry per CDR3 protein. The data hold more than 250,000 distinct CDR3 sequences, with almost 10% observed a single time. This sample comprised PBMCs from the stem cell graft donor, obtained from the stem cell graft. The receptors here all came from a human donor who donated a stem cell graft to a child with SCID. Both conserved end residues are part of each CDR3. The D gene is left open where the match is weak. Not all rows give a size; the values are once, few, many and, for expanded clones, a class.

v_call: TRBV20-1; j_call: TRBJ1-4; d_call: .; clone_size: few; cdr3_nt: TGCAGTGCTAGGGGGTTTGAAGAAAAACTGTTTTTT; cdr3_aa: CSARGFEEKLFF
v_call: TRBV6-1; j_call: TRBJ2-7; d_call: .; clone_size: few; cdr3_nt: TGTGCCAGCAGCCACAATTGGGGGGACGGATACTACGAGCAGTACTTC; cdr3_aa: CASSHNWGDGYYEQYF
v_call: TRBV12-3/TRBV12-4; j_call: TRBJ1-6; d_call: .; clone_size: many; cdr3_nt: TGTGCCAGCAGTTTCGACATGGGGGGGGATAATTCACCCCTCCACTTT; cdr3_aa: CASSFDMGGDNSPLHF
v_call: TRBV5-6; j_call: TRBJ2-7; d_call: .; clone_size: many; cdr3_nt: TGTGCCAGCAGTATGGGGAGCTCCTACGAGCAGTACTTC; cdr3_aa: CASSMGSSYEQYF
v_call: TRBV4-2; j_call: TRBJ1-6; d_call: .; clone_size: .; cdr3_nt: TGTGCCAGCAGCCAAGAAGACAGAACCCTTAATTCACCCCTCCACTTT; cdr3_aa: CASSQEDRTLNSPLHF
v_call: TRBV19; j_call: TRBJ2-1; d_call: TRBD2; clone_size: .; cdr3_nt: TGTGCCAGTAGTATAACACTAGCGGCTACAAATGAGCAGTTCTTC; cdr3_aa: CASSITLAATNEQFF
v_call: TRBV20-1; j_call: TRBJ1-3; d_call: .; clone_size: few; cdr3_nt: TGCAGTGCCCCCAGGGGAGAGACCATATATTTT; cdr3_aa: CSAPRGETIYF
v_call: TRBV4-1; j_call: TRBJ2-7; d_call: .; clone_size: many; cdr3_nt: TGCGCCAGCAGCCAAGAGAACACCTACGAGCAGTACTTC; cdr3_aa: CASSQENTYEQYF
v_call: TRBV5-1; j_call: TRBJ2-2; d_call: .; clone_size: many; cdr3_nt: TGCGCCAGCAGCTTGAACAGAAACACCGGGGAGCTGTTTTTT; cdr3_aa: CASSLNRNTGELFF
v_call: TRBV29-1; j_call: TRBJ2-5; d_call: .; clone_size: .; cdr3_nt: TGCAGCGCAGCGTGGACACGCGAGACCCAGTACTTC; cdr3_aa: CSAAWTRETQYF
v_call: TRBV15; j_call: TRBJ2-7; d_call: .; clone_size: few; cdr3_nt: TGTGCCACCAGCAGCCCCGGGGCCGGTTCCTACGAGCAGTACTTC; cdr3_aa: CATSSPGAGSYEQYF
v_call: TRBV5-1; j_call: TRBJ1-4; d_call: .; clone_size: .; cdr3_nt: TGCGCCAGCAGCTCCCAGGCCCTTGGAGAAAAACTGTTTTTT; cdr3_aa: CASSSQALGEKLFF
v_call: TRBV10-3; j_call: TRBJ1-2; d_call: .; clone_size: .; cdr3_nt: TGTGCCATCAGTGACCTAGGAGGAGGTAACTATGGCTACACCTTC; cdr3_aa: CAISDLGGGNYGYTF
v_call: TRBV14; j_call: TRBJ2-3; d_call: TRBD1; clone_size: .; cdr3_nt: TGTGCCAGCAGCCGAGGGGGCGTGAGCACAGATACGCAGTATTTT; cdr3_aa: CASSRGGVSTDTQYF
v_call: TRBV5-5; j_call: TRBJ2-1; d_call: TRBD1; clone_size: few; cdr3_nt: TGTGCCAGCAGCTTTGTCCCGGGACAGGACTTTAGGAATGAGCAGTTCTTC; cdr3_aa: CASSFVPGQDFRNEQFF
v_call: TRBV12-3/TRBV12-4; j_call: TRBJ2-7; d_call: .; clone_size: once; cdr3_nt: TGTGCCAGCAGTTCGGGACCCAGGGCCCAGTACTTC; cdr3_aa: CASSSGPRAQYF
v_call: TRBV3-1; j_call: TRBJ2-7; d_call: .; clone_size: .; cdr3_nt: TGTGCCAGCAGCCAAGGAATGGTTGCGGAGCAGTACTTC; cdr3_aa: CASSQGMVAEQYF
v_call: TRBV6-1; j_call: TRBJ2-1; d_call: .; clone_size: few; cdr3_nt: TGTGCCAGCAGTGCCCCGGGACAACCGAACAATGAGCAGTTCTTC; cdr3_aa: CASSAPGQPNNEQFF
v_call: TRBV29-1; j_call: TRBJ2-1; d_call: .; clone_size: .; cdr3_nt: TGCAGCGTAGACCAGTCGCCGGGTTCCTACAATGAGCAGTTCTTC; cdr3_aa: CSVDQSPGSYNEQFF
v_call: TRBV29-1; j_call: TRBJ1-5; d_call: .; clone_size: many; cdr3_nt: TGCAGCGTTGGGGAACAGGCCAATCAGCCCCAGCATTTT; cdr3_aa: CSVGEQANQPQHF
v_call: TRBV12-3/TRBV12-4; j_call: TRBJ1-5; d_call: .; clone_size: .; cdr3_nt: TGTGCCAGCAACAATGGGGGGCCAATCAATCAGCCCCAGCATTTT; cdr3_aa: CASNNGGPINQPQHF
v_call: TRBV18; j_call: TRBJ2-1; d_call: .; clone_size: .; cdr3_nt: TGTGCCAGCTCACCAAAGGTTGCAGGGCCCTACAATGAGCAGTTCTTC; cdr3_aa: CASSPKVAGPYNEQFF
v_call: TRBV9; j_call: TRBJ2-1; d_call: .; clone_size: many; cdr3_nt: TGTGCCAGCAGCGGCAGGGTTTTAGATGAGCAGTTCTTC; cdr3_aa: CASSGRVLDEQFF
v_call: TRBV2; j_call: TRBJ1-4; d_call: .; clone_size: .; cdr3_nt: TGTGCCAGCAGTGAAGGGCAGCCGGGTGAAAAACTGTTTTTT; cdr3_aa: CASSEGQPGEKLFF
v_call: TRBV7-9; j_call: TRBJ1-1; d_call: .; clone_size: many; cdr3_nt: TGTGCCAGCAGCTTACTTCGGGGATCGAACACTGAAGCTTTCTTT; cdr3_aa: CASSLLRGSNTEAFF
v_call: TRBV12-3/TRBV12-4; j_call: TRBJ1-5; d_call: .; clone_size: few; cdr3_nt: TGTGCCAGCAGCCGCCCCGAGGCAGGCAATCAGCCCCAGCATTTT; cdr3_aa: CASSRPEAGNQPQHF
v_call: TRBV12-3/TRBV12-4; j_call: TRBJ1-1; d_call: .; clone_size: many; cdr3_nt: TGTGCCAGCAGTTTAATGGGGAAAGCGACTGAAGCTTTCTTT; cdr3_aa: CASSLMGKATEAFF